What follows describes a single T cell receptor (beta chain). The antigen is not known. The data belong to a study of PD-1 blockade in classical Hodgkin lymphoma. Study context: Patients were dosed intravenously with nivolumab at 3 mg/kg every 2 weeks.

Study-level points and caveats: Causes of the repertoire differences remain undefined, possibly disease activity or prior therapy.

Assay: immunoSEQ multiplex PCR; the TCRdb copy retains only in-frame clones and omits some. Here the sample spans around 53,000 clones, under 80% being singletons. The time point is: cycle 4 day 1 (C4D1), after more than five weeks of nivolumab. Brentuximab vedotin exposure varied among the patients, all of whom had relapsed after autologous stem cell transplantation. Responses achieved at best were complete response, partial response or progressive disease. Per the germline V gene, CDR1 is SGHTA and CDR2 is FQGNSA. The V and J ends lost 5 bases and 5 bases respectively, with 10 bases between them. This CDR3 spans 13 amino acids.

The sequence was collected from a human donor with classical Hodgkin lymphoma. Material: peripheral blood mononuclear cells (PBMCs), obtained before the fourth cycle of nivolumab. The chain combines TRBV7-2 with TRBJ2-1; no clear D. The CDR3 bases are TGTGCCAGCAGCCAAGCCCGGGACAATGAGCAGTTCTTC. It encodes CASSQARDNEQFF.